This T cell receptor beta chain was identified during a study of blood T cell repertoires in COVID-19. Study details: The origin of the acute and convalescent COVID-19 samples was the United States, Italy and Spain. T cells, B-cell-depleted T cells, or PBMCs supplied cDNA or gDNA.

In the original processing: Cell counts per sample came from amplifying reference gene primers. Method: immunoSEQ multiplex PCR; TCRdb's copy keeps in-frame clones and lacks some. V and J calls and clone size follow that table, whereas D and trimming were derived from the DNA. The profile shows 250,000 to 350,000 clones, approximately 86% of them singletons. Germline CDR1 and CDR2: SGHRS and YFSETQ. The CDR3 is 15 residues long. V was trimmed by 5 bases and J by 7 bases, leaving 19 bases between them. The Seattle patients joined while their infection was active and were tracked longitudinally afterward.

The sequencing input was peripheral blood. This receptor was identified in a woman in her 70s with COVID-19, enrolled during active disease. V is TRBV5-1 and J is TRBJ1-5; no definite D call. The CDR3 DNA is TGCGCCAGCAGGCCCTCGGACGGACCGGGGCAGCCCCAGCATTTT. It specifies CASRPSDGPGQPQHF.